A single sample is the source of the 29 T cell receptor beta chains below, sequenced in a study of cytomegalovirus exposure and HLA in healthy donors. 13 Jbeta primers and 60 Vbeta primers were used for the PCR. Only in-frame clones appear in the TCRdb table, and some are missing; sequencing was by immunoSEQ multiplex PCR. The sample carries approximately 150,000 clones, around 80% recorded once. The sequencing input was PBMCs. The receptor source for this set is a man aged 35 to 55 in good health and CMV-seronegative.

The CDR3 region is CASSTWGGLAGGVWEQFF. The CDR3 DNA reads TGTGCCAGCAGCACATGGGGTGGACTAGCGGGCGGGGTATGGGAGCAGTTCTTC. J is TRBJ2-1 and V is TRBV11-2; 11 positions match TRBD2. The germline gives CDR1 SGHAT, CDR2 FQNNGV. The trim removed 5 bases at V and 10 bases at J, leaving 19 bases unmatched. The CDR3 extends over 18 amino acids.

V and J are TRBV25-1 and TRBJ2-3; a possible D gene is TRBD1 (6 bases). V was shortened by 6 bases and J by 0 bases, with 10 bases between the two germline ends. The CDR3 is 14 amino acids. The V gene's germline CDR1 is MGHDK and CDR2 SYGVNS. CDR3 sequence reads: CASRDRFSTDTQYF. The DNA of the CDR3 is TGTGCCAGCAGGGACAGATTTAGCACAGATACGCAGTATTTT.

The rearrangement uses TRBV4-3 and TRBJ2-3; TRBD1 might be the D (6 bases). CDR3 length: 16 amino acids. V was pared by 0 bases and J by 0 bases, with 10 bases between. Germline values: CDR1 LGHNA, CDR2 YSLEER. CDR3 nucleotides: TGCGCCAGCAGCCAAGAAACAGGGCTAAGCACAGATACGCAGTATTTT. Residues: CASSQETGLSTDTQYF.

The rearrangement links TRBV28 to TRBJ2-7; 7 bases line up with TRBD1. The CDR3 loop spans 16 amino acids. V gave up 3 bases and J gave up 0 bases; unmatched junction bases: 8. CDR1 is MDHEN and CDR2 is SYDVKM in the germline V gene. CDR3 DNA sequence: TGTGCCAGCAGTTTCGACAGGGAGTCCAACTCCTACGAGCAGTACTTC. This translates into CASSFDRESNSYEQYF.

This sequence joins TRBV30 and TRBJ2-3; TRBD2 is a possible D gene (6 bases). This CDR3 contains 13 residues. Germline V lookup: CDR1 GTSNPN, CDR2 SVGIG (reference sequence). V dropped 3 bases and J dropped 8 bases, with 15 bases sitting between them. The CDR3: CAWSRGSGGTQYF. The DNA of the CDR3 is TGTGCCTGGAGCCGGGGGTCGGGCGGTACGCAGTATTTT.

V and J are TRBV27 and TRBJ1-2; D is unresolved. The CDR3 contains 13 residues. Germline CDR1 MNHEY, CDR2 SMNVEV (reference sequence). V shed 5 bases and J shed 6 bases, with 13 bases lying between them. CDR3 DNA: TGTGCCAGCAGTCCAAGCCCCTTGGATGGCTACACCTTC. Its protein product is CASSPSPLDGYTF.

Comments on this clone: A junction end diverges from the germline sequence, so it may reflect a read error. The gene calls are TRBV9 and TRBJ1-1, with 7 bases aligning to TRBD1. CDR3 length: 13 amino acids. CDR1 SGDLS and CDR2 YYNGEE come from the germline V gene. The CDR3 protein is CAGSIRRDSEAFF. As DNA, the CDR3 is TGTGCCGGCAGCATAAGGAGGGACAGTGAAGCTTTCTTT.

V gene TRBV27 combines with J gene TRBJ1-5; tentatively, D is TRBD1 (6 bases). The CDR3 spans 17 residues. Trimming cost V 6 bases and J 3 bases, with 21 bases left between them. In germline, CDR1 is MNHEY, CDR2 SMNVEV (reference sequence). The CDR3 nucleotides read TGTGCCAGCAGGGATTACAGGGAGAGGCAGGCCAATCAGCCCCAGCATTTT. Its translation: CASRDYRERQANQPQHF.

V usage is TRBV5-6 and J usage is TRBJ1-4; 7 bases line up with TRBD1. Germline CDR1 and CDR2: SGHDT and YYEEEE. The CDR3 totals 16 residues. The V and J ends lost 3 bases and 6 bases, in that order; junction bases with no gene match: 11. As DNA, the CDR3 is TGTGCCAGCAGCTCCCAACAGGGGAGATATTATGAAAAACTGTTTTTT. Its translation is CASSSQQGRYYEKLFF. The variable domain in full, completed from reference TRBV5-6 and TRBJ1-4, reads DAGVTQSPTHLIKTRGQQVTLRCSPKSGHDTVSWYQQALGQGPQFIFQYYEEEERQRGNFPDRFSGHQFPNYSSELNVNALLLGDSALYLCASSSQQGRYYEKLFFGSGTQLSVL.

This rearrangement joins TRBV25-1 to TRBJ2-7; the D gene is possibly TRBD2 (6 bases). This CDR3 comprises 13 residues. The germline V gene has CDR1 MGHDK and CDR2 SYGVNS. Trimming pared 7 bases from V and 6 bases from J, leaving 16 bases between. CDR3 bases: TGTGCCAGCACCCTGGGGGGAACGGGCGAGCAGTACTTC. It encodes CASTLGGTGEQYF.

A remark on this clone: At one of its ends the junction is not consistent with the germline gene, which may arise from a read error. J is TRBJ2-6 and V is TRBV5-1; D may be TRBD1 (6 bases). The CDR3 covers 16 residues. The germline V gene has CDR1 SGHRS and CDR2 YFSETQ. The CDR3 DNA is TGCGCCAGCAGCTTGGGGGCAGGGGCTGGGGCCAACGGCCTGACTTTC. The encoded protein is CASSLGAGAGANGLTF.

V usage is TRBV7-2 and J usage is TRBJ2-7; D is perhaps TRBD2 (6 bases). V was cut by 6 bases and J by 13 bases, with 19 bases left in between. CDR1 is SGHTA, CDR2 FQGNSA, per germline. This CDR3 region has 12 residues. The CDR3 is CASSSPRSGPYF. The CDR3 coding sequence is TGTGCCAGCAGTTCCCCGCGGAGCGGGCCATACTTC. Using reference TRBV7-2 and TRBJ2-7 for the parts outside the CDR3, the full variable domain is GAGVSQSPSNKVTEKGKDVELRCDPISGHTALYWYRQSLGQGLEFLIYFQGNSAPDKSGLPSDRFSAERTGGSVSTLTIQRTQQEDSAVYLCASSSPRSGPYFGPGTRLTVT.

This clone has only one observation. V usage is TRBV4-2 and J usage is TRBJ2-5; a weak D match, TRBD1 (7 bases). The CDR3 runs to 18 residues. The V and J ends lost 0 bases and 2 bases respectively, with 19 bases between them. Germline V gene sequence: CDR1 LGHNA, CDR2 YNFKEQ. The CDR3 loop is CASSQDQGGGQQQETQYF. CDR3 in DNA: TGTGCCAGCAGCCAAGATCAGGGGGGAGGTCAGCAGCAAGAGACCCAGTACTTC.

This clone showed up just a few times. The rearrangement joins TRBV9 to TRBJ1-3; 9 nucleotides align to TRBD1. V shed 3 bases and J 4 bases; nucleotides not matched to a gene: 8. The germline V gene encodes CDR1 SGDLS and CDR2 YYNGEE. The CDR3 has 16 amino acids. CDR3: CASSAGQGFAGNTIYF. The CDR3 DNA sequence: TGTGCCAGCAGCGCGGGACAGGGCTTTGCAGGAAACACCATATATTTT.

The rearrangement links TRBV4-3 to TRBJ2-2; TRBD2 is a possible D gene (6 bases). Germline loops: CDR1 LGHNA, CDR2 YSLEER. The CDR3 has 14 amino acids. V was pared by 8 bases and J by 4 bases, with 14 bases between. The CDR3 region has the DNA TGCGCCAGCTGCTATTTGGGGGGCACCGGGGAGCTGTTTTTT. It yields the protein CASCYLGGTGELFF.

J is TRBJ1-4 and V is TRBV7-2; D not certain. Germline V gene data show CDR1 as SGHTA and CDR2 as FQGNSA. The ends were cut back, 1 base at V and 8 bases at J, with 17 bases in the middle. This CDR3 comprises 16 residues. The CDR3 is CASSLEVAGTPEKLFF. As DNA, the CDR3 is TGTGCCAGCAGCTTAGAGGTGGCGGGCACCCCAGAAAAACTGTTTTTT.

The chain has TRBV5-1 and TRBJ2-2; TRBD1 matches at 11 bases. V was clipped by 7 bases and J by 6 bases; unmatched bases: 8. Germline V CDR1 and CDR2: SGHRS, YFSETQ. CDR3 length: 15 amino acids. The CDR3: CASFLTGQGAGELFF. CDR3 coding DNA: TGCGCCAGCTTCTTGACGGGACAGGGGGCCGGGGAGCTGTTTTTT. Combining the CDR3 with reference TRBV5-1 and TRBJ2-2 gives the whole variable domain KAGVTQTPRYLIKTRGQQVTLSCSPISGHRSVSWYQQTPGQGLQFLFEYFSETQRNKGNFPGRFSGRQFSNSRSEMNVSTLELGDSALYLCASFLTGQGAGELFFGEGSRLTVL.

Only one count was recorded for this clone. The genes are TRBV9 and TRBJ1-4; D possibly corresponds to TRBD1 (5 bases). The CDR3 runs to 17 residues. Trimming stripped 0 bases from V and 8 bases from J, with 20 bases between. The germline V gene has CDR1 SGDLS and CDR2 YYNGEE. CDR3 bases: TGTGCCAGCAGCGTAGCCTATGGTGGAGGGGTGGGGGAAAAACTGTTTTTT. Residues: CASSVAYGGGVGEKLFF.

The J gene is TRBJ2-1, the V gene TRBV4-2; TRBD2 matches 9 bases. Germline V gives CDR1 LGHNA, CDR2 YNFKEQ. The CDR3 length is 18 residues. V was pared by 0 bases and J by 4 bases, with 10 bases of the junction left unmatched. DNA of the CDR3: TGTGCCAGCAGCCAAGAAGGTCCCGGGACTAGCAGTTACAATGAGCAGTTCTTC. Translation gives CASSQEGPGTSSYNEQFF.

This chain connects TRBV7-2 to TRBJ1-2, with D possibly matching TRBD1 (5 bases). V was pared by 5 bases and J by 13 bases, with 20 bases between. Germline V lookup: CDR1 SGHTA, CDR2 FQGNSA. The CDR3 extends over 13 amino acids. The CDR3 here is CASSLDPLGGPTF. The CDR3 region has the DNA TGTGCCAGCAGCCTGGACCCCTTGGGGGGTCCCACCTTC.

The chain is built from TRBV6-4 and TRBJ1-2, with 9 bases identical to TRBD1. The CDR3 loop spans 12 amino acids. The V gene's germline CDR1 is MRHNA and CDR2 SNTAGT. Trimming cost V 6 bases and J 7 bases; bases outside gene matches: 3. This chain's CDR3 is CASRGTGFGYTF. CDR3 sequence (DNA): TGTGCCAGCAGGGGGACAGGGTTTGGCTACACCTTC.

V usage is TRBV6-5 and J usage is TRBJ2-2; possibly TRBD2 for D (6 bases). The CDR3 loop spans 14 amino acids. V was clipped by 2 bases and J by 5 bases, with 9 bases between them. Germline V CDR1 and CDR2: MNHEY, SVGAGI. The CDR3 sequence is CASSYGAGTGELFF. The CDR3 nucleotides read TGTGCCAGCAGTTACGGTGCGGGAACCGGGGAGCTGTTTTTT.

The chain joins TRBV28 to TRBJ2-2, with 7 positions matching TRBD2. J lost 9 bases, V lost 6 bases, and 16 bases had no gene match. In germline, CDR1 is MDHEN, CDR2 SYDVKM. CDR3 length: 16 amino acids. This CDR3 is CASSRLPSGAVRELFF. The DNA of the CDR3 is TGTGCCAGCAGCCGACTACCTAGCGGAGCGGTCCGGGAGCTGTTTTTT.

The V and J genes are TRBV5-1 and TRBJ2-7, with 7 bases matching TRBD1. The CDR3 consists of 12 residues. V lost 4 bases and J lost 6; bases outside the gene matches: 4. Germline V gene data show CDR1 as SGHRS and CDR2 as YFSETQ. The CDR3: CASSTQGSEQYF. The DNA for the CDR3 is TGCGCCAGCAGCACACAGGGGAGCGAGCAGTACTTC.

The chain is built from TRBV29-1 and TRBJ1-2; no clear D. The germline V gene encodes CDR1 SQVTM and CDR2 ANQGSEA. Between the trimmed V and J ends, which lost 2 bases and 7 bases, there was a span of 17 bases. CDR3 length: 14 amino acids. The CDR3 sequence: CSVETLQARGGYTF. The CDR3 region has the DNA TGCAGCGTTGAAACACTTCAAGCTCGGGGTGGCTACACCTTC.

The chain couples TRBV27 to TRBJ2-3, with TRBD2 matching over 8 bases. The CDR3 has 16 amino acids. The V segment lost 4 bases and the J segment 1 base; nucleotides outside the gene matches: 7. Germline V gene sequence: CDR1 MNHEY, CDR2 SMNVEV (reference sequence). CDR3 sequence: CASSSIAGRGTDTQYF. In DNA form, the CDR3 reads TGTGCCAGCAGTTCGATAGCGGGAAGGGGCACAGATACGCAGTATTTT.

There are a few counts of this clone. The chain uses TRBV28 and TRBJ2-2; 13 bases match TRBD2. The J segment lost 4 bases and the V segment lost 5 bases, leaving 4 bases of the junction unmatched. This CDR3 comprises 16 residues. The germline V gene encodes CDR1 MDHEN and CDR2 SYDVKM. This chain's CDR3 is CASSHRTSGGTGELFF. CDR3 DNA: TGTGCCAGCAGTCACCGGACTAGCGGGGGCACCGGGGAGCTGTTTTTT.

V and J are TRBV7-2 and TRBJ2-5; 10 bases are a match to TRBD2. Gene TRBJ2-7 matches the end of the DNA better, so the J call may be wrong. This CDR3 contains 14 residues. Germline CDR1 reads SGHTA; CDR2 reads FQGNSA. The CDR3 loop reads CASSRTSGTYEQYF. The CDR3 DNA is TGTGCCAGCAGCAGGACTAGCGGTACCTACGAGCAGTACTTC.

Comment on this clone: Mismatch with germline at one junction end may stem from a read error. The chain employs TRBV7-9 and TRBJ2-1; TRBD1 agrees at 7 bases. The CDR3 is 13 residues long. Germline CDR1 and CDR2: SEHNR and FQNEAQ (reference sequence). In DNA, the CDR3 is TGTTCCAGCGGACAAGGGGGCTTCAATGAGCAGTTCTTC. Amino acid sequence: CSSGQGGFNEQFF.